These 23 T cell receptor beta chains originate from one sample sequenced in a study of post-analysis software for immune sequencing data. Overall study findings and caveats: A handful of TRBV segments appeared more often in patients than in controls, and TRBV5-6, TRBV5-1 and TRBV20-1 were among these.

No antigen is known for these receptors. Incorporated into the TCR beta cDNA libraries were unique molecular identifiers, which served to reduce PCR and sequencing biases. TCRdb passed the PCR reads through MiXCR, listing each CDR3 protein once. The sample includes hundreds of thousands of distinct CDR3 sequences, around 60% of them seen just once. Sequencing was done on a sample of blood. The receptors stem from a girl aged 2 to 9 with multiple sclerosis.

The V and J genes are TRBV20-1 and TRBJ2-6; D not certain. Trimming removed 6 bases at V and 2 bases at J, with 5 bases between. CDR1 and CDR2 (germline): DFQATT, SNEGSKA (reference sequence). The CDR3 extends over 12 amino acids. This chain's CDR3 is CSARPGANVLTF. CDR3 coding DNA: TGCAGTGCCAGGCCTGGGGCCAACGTCCTGACTTTC.

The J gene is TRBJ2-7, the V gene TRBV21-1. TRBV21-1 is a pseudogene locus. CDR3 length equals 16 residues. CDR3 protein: CASSKKWTPTPYEQYF. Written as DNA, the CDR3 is TGTGCCAGCAGCAAAAAATGGACGCCAACCCCCTACGAGCAGTACTTC.

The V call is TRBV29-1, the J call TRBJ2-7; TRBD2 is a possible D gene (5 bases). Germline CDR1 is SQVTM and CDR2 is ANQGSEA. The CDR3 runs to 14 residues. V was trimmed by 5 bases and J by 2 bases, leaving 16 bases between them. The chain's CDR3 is CSVTGWTTTYEQYF. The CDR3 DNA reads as TGCAGCGTTACGGGATGGACCACCACCTACGAGCAGTACTTC.

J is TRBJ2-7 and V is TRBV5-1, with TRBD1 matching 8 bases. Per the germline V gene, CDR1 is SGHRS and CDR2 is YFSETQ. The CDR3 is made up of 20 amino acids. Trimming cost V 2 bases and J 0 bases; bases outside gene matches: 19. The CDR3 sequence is CASSFPSPGTGDSSSYEQYF. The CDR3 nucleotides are TGCGCCAGCAGCTTCCCTTCCCCCGGGACAGGCGACTCAAGCTCCTACGAGCAGTACTTC.

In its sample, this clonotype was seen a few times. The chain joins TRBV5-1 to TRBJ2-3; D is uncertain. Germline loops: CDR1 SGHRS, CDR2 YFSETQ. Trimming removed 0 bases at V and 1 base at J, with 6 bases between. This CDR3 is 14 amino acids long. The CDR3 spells CASSLDPGTDTQYF. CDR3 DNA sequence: TGCGCCAGCAGCTTGGATCCTGGCACAGATACGCAGTATTTT.

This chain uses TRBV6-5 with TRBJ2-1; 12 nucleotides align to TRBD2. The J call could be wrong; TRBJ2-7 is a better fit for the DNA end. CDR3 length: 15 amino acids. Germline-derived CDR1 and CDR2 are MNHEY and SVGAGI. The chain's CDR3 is CASSPGLAGSNEQYF. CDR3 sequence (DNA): TGTGCCAGCAGCCCGGGACTAGCGGGTTCGAATGAGCAGTACTTC.

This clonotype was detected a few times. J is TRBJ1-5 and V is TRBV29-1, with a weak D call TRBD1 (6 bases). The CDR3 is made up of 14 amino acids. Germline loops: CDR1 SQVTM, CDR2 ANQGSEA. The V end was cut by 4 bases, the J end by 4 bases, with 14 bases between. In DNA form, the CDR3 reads TGCAGCGTTGGGGAAGGGGGGCATAATCAGCCCCAGCATTTT. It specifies CSVGEGGHNQPQHF.

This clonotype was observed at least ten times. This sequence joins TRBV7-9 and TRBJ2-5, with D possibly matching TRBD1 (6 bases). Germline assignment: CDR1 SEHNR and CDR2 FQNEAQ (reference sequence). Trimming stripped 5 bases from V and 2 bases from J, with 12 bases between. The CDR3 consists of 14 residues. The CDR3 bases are TGTGCCAGCAGCCTCCGGGACACTCAAGAGACCCAGTACTTC. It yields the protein CASSLRDTQETQYF.

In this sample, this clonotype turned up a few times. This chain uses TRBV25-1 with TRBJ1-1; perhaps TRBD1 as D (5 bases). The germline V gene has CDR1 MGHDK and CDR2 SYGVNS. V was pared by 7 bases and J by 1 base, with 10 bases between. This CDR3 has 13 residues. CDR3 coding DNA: TGTGCCAGCATGGGGGTAGGGAACACTGAAGCTTTCTTT. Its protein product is CASMGVGNTEAFF.

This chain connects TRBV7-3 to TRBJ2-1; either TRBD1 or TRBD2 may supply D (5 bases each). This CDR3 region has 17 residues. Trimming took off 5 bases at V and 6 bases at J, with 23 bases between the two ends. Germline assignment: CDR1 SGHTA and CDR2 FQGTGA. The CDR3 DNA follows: TGTGCCAGCAGCCTGATTGGGGGAGCGGTGGGGGTCAATGAGCAGTTCTTC. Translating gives CASSLIGGAVGVNEQFF.

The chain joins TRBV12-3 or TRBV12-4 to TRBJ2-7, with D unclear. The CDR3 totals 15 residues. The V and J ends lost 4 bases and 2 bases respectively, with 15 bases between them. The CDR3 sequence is CASSSTAGDTYEQYF. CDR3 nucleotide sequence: TGTGCCAGCAGTTCTACGGCAGGAGACACCTACGAGCAGTACTTC.

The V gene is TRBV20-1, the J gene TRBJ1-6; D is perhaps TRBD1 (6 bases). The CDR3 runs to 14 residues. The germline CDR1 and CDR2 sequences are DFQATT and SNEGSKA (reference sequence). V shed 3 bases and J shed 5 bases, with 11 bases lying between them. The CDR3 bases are TGCAGTGCTAGCGGACAGATCAATAATTCACCCCTCCACTTT. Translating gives CSASGQINNSPLHF.

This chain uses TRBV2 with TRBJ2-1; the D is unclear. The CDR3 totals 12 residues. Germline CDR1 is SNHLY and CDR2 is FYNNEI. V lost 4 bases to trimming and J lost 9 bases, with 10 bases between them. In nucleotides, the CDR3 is TGTGCCAGCAGTGCCCTAGTTCCTGAGCAGTTCTTC. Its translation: CASSALVPEQFF.

CDR3 nucleotides: TGTGCCAGCAGTCACGAGGCGGCTGATCAAGAGACCCAGTACTTC. The encoded protein is CASSHEAADQETQYF. The chain joins TRBV6-6 to TRBJ2-5; no definite D call. The CDR3 sequence is 15 residues long. CDR1 MNHNY and CDR2 SVGAGI come from the germline V gene (reference sequence). V dropped 5 bases and J dropped 2 bases, with 15 bases sitting between them.

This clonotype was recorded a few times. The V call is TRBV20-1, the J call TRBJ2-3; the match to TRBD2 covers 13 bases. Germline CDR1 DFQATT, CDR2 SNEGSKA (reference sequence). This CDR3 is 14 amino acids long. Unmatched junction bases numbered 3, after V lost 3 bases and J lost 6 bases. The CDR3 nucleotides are TGCAGTGCTAGTACTAGCGGGGGGGCGGATACGCAGTATTTT. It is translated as CSASTSGGADTQYF.

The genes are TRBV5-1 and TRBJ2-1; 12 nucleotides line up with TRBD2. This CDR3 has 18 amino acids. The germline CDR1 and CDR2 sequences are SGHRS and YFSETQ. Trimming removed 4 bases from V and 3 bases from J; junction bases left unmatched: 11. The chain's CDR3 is CASSVDGTSGSSYNEQFF. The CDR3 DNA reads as TGCGCCAGCAGCGTAGATGGGACTAGCGGGTCAAGCTACAATGAGCAGTTCTTC.

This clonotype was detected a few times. CDR3 protein: CSVANTDTQYF. The CDR3 DNA reads as TGCAGCGTTGCTAACACAGATACGCAGTATTTT. This chain joins TRBV29-1 and TRBJ2-3; D unclear. The CDR3 has 11 residues. The V and J ends lost 4 bases and 2 bases respectively, with 4 bases between them. The germline V gene has CDR1 SQVTM and CDR2 ANQGSEA.

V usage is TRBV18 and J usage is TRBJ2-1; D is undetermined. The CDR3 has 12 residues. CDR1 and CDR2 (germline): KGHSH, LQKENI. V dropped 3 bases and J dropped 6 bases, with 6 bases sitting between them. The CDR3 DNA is TGTGCCAGCTCACCTTCGACCAATGAGCAGTTCTTC. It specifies CASSPSTNEQFF.

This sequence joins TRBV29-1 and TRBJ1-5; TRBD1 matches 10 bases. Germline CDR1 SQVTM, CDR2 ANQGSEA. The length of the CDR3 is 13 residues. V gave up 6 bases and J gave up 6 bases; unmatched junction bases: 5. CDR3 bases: TGCAGCGTCGGGACAGGGGAAGGTCAGCCCCAGCATTTT. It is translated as CSVGTGEGQPQHF.

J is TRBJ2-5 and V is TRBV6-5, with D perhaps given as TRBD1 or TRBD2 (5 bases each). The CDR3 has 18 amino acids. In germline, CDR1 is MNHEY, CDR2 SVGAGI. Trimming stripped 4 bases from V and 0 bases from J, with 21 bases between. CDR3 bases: TGTGCCAGCAGTTCCGGGACCAGCGTCCGGTTTTACCAAGAGACCCAGTACTTC. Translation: CASSSGTSVRFYQETQYF.

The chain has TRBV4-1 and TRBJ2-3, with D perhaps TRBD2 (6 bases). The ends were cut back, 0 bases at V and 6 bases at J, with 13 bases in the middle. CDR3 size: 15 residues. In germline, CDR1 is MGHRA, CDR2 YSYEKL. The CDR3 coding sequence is TGCGCCAGCAGCCAAGACGGTGCGGGACTGGATACGCAGTATTTT. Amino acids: CASSQDGAGLDTQYF.

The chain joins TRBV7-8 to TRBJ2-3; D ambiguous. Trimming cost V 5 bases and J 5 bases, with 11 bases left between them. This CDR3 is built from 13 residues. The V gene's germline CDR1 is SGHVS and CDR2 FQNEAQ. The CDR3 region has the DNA TGTGCCAGCAGCCCAACGGTAGTAGATACGCAGTATTTT. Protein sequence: CASSPTVVDTQYF.

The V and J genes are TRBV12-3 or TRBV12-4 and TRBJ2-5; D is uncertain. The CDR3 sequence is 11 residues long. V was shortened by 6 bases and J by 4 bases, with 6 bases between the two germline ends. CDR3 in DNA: TGTGCCAGCAGGATTTTAGAGACCCAGTACTTC. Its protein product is CASRILETQYF.